This entry features one T cell receptor (beta chain) sequence. In contrast to the negatively isolated CD8+ and CD4+ T cells, TEMRA cells were FACS-enriched. These data come from a study of CD8 T cells in Susac syndrome. After extraction with the RNeasy kit, roughly 0.5 to 1 ug of the RNA was reverse transcribed using random hexamers. Amplification of TCR beta CDR3 spanned 54 Vbeta and 13 Jbeta via immunoSEQ multiplex PCR. MiXCR, run by TCRdb on the immunoSEQ multiplex PCR reads, gives a single entry per CDR3 protein. The sample lists 120,000 or so distinct CDR3 sequences; 94% were seen once. The length of the CDR3 is 14 residues. The V gene's germline CDR1 is SQVTM and CDR2 ANQGSEA. With 4 bases removed from V and 5 bases from J, the gap between germline ends came to 18 bases.

Sequenced sample: CD4+ T cells from PBMCs. This clonotype was sampled from a human donor in good health. The chain uses TRBV29-1 and TRBJ2-7, with a possible D match to TRBD2 (5 bases). This CDR3 reads CSVGSSLGGHEQYF. CDR3 nucleotides: TGCAGCGTTGGGTCTAGTCTCGGAGGCCACGAGCAGTACTTC.